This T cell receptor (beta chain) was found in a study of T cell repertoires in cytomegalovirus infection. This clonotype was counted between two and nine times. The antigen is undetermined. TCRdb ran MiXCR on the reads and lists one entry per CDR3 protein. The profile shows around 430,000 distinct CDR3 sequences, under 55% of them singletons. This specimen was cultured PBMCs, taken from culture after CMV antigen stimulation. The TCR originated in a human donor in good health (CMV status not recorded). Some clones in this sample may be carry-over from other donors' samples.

The CDR3 bases are TGCGCCAGCAGCCCCAGCCCCCGTCAGGTTGGCATTCAGTACTTC. It is translated as CASSPSPRQVGIQYF. The J gene is TRBJ2-4, the V gene TRBV4-3; no reliable D call. With 4 bases removed from V and 9 bases from J, the gap between germline ends came to 19 bases. Germline CDR1 LGHNA, CDR2 YSLEER. The CDR3 length is 15 residues.